This T cell receptor beta chain was captured in a study of cytomegalovirus exposure and HLA in healthy donors. Study summary: From donors who were HLA-typed, an early data release held around 80 million unique TCRs. Findings and limits, study-wide: In vitro data verified a few CMV-associated chains as specific for CMV antigens. The study assumed roughly uniform donor sequencing depth for presence/absence analyses. A missense DCLRE1C variant was associated with V- and J-gene trimming of TCR beta chains in a later analysis, and an independent cohort replicated the association.

It was with 60 Vbeta and 13 Jbeta primers that the PCR ran. The table came from immunoSEQ multiplex PCR; TCRdb's copy has only in-frame clones and leaves some out. The sample consists of 95,000 to 150,000 clones, less than 65% of them appearing once. J was trimmed by 7 bases and V by 3 bases; bases with no gene match: 4. The CDR3 sequence is 14 residues long. CDR1 and CDR2 from the germline V gene are SEHNR and FQNEAQ (reference sequence). Remarks on this clone: No antigen is known for it.

J is TRBJ2-1 and V is TRBV7-9; the match to TRBD2 covers 9 bases. Sequenced material: PBMCs. This TCR came from a man aged 40-50 years in good health and CMV-seropositive. This CDR3 is CASSFSTSGNEQFF. CDR3 nucleotide sequence: TGTGCCAGCAGCTTCAGCACTAGCGGGAATGAGCAGTTCTTC.